This TCR beta chain was profiled in a study of radiation and T cells in renal cell carcinoma. The CDR3 sequence is 15 residues long. V was shortened by 2 bases and J by 0 bases, with 10 bases between the two germline ends. Germline CDR1 reads MNHEY; CDR2 reads SVGAGI. Only in-frame clones appear in the TCRdb table, and some are missing; sequencing was by immunoSEQ multiplex PCR. Of 130,000 to 150,000 clones listed, 75% to 90% are singletons. Documented time point: blood 4 weeks post-SBRT, at nephrectomy. The treatment denotes: 15 Gy SBRT to primary tumor, nephrectomy 4 weeks later. The material sequenced was blood, taken from a patient whose treatment included radiotherapy and nephrectomy. This TCR was recovered from a woman between 45 and 60 years old with renal cell carcinoma. This rearrangement joins TRBV6-5 to TRBJ1-1; D gene unclear. The CDR3 reads CASSYTGGMNTEAFF. CDR3 in DNA: TGTGCCAGCAGTTACACCGGCGGGATGAACACTGAAGCTTTCTTT.